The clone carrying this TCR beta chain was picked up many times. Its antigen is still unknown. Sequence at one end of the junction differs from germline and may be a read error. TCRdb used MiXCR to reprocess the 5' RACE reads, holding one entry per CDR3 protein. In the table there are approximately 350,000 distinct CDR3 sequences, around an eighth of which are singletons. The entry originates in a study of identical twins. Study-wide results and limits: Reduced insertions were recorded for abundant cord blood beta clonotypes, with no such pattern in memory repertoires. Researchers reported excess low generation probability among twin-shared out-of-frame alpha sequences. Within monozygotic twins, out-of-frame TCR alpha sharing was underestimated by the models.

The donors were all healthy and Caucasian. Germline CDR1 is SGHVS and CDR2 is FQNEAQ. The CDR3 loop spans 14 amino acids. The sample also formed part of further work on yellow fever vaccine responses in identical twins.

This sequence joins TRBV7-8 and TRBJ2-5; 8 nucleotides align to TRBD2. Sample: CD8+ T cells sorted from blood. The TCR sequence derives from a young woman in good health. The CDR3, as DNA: TGTGCCAGCAGCATAGCGGGGAGGGATGAGACCCAGTACTTC. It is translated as CASSIAGRDETQYF. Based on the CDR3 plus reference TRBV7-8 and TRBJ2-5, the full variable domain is GAGVSQSPRYKVAKRGQDVALRCDPISGHVSLFWYQQALGQGPEFLTYFQNEAQLDKSGLPSDRFFAERPEGSVSTLKIQRTQQEDSAVYLCASSIAGRDETQYFGPGTRLLVL.